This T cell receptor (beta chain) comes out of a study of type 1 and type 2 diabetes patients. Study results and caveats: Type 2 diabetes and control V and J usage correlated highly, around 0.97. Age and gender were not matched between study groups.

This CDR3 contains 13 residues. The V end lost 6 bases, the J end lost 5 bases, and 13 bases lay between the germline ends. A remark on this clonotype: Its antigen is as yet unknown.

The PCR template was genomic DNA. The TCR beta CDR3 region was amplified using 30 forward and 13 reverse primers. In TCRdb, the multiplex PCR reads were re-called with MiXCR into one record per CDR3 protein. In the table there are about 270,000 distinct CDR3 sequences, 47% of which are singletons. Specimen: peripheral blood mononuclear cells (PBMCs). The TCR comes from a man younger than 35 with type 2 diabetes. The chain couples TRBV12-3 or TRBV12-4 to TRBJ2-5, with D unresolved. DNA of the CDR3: TGTGCCAGCAGGCTCGTGCCTGCGGAGACCCAGTACTTC. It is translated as CASRLVPAETQYF.